This T cell receptor (beta chain) was identified in a study of blood T cell repertoires in COVID-19. Background on the study: COVID-19 samples, acute and convalescent, were from the United States, Italy and Spain. T cells, B-cell-depleted T cells, or PBMCs supplied cDNA or gDNA.

Per the germline V gene, CDR1 is SEHNR and CDR2 is FQNEAQ (reference sequence). This CDR3 is 14 amino acids long. Deletions cut 4 bases from V and 7 bases from J, with 14 bases between. Seattle patients were enrolled during active infection and followed longitudinally. Sequencing used immunoSEQ multiplex PCR; TCRdb keeps in-frame clones, though not all of them. The data contain 180,000 or so clones, approximately 80% of them singletons. The rearrangement links TRBV7-9 to TRBJ1-5, with a weak D call TRBD1 (6 bases). The sequence came from a woman aged 40 to 55 with COVID-19, enrolled during active disease. The specimen sequenced was peripheral blood. CDR3 DNA sequence: TGTGCCAGCAGCTATTCAGGGGCTGAGCAGCCCCAGCATTTT. Its protein is CASSYSGAEQPQHF. The variable domain in full, with the rest retrieved from reference TRBV7-9 and TRBJ1-5, is DTGVSQNPRHKITKRGQNVTFRCDPISEHNRLYWYRQTLGQGPEFLTYFQNEAQLEKSRLLSDRFSAERPKGSFSTLEIQRTEQGDSAMYLCASSYSGAEQPQHFGDGTRLSIL.